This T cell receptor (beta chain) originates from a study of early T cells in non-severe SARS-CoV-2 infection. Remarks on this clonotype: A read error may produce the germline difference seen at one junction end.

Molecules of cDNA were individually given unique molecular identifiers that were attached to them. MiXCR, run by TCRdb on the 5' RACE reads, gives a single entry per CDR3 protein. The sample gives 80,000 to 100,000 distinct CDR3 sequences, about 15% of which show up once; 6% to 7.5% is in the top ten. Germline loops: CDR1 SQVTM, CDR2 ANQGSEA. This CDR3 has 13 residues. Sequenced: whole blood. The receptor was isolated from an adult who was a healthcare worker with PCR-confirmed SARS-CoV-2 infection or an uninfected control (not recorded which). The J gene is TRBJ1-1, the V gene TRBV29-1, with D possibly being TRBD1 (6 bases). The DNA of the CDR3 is TGCAGCGTTAAAGACAGAGGGGGCACTGAAGCTTTCTTT. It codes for CSVKDRGGTEAFF.